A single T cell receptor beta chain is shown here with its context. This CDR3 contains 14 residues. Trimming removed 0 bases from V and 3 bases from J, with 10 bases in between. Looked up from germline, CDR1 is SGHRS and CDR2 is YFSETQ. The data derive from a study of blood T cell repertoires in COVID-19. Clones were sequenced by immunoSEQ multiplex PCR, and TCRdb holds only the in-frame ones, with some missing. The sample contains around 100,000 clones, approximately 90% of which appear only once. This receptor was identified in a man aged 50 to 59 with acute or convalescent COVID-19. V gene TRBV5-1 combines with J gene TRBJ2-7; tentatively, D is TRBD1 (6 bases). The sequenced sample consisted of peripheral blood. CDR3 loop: CASSLDAGVYEQYF. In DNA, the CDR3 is TGCGCCAGCAGCTTGGATGCAGGGGTCTACGAGCAGTACTTC. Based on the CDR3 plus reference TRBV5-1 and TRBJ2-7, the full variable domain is KAGVTQTPRYLIKTRGQQVTLSCSPISGHRSVSWYQQTPGQGLQFLFEYFSETQRNKGNFPGRFSGRQFSNSRSEMNVSTLELGDSALYLCASSLDAGVYEQYFGPGTRLTVT.